Sequencing of this TCR beta chain was carried out in a study of vaccination and CD4 T cells after COVID-19. Study information: Convalescent patients were SARS-CoV-2 positive by nasal swab PCR; fewer than 10 mild, one severe. Four females and six males made up the convalescents, two of whom were Hispanic.

Stated treatment: roughly 11-day PBMC culture with coronavirus spike peptide pools or control peptides (ViraFEST assay). Investigators isolated CD4+ T cells by negative selection after less than twelve days of culture. The CDR3 totals 13 residues. V dropped 8 bases and J dropped 7 bases, with 12 bases sitting between them. Germline-derived CDR1 and CDR2 are SNHLY and FYNNEI. Details on this clonotype: Its specificity is not known.

Cultured CD4+ T cells had their DNA profiled by the Oncomine TCR Beta short-read assay. TCRdb reanalysed the PCR reads using MiXCR and keeps one entry per CDR3 protein. The sample has roughly 16,000 distinct CDR3 sequences, 55% to 85% seen once; the top ten hold approximately 11%. The V gene is TRBV2, the J gene TRBJ1-6; maybe TRBD1 (6 bases). The specimen sequenced was CD4+ T cells from blood, cultured in vitro. The clonotype originates from a human donor who had recovered from COVID-19. CDR3 loop: CASHGRGNSPLHF. The CDR3 DNA sequence: TGTGCCAGCCACGGGAGGGGGAATTCACCCCTCCACTTT.